The rows below give T cell receptor beta chains drawn from one sample of a study of blood T cells in healthy people across ages. TCRdb reprocessed the 5' RACE reads via MiXCR and lists one record per CDR3 protein. The sample yields around 990,000 distinct CDR3 sequences, 20% to 25% seen once. These sequences were also reported in another study, on T cells of mothers and their children.

The specimen was blood. Receptors were obtained from a girl aged 2 to 9 in good health. Both conserved end residues are part of each CDR3. A D gene is named only where the DNA matches it firmly. Clone size is shown for a subset of rows, as once, few, many or a class of expanded clone.

v_call	j_call	clone_size	d_call	cdr3_aa	cdr3_nt
TRBV5-1	TRBJ2-5	-	TRBD2	CASSLGQAGRPQYF	TGCGCCAGCAGCTTGGGACAAGCCGGGAGGCCCCAGTACTTC
TRBV9	TRBJ2-6	few	TRBD1	CASSVPGTVSGANVLTF	TGTGCCAGCAGCGTACCTGGGACAGTCTCTGGGGCCAACGTCCTGACTTTC
TRBV3-1	TRBJ2-1	few	-	CASSQTPSGYNEQFF	TGTGCCAGCAGCCAGACACCCTCCGGGTACAATGAGCAGTTCTTC
TRBV28	TRBJ2-1	-	TRBD2	CASRLAPASGEQFF	TGTGCCAGCAGACTAGCGCCGGCATCGGGTGAGCAGTTCTTC
TRBV7-2	TRBJ1-5	-	TRBD1	CASSLQTGYQPQHF	TGTGCCAGCAGCCTCCAGACAGGGTATCAGCCCCAGCATTTT
TRBV7-9	TRBJ1-6	-	TRBD1	CASSLNRGPENSPLHF	TGTGCCAGCAGCCTCAACAGGGGACCAGAGAATTCACCCCTCCACTTT
TRBV29-1	TRBJ2-1	-	-	CSPRDGYNEQFF	TGCAGCCCTCGGGACGGCTACAATGAGCAGTTCTTC
TRBV7-2	TRBJ2-7	-	-	CASSLDHLTIYEQYF	TGTGCCAGCAGCTTAGACCACTTAACTATCTACGAGCAGTACTTC
TRBV12-3/TRBV12-4	TRBJ2-2	-	-	CAIEPGPAAGELFF	TGTGCCATCGAACCGGGTCCGGCCGCCGGGGAGCTGTTTTTT
TRBV6-5	TRBJ2-1	once	-	CASSSAGPRNEQFF	TGTGCCAGCAGTTCCGCCGGGCCACGCAATGAGCAGTTCTTC
TRBV5-1	TRBJ2-2	few	-	CASTVGLGTGELFF	TGCGCCAGCACAGTAGGTTTAGGCACCGGGGAGCTGTTTTTT
TRBV11-2	TRBJ1-4	-	TRBD1	CASSLRQGSNEKLFF	TGTGCCAGCAGCTTACGACAGGGCTCTAATGAAAAACTGTTTTTT
TRBV7-6	TRBJ2-7	-	-	CASSLGGIGVYEQYF	TGTGCCAGCAGCTTAGGGGGCATAGGTGTCTACGAGCAGTACTTC
TRBV6-5	TRBJ1-4	few	-	CASSFRQSNEKLFF	TGTGCCAGCAGTTTCCGGCAGTCTAATGAAAAACTGTTTTTT
TRBV3-1	TRBJ2-1	-	-	CASSQENRVEQFF	TGTGCCAGCAGCCAAGAAAATCGGGTGGAGCAGTTCTTC
TRBV9	TRBJ1-6	few	-	CASSARGGDRSPLHF	TGTGCCAGCAGCGCTCGAGGGGGTGATAGGTCACCCCTCCACTTT
TRBV10-3	TRBJ2-7	few	-	CAISPILQGAYEQYF	TGTGCCATCAGTCCCATTCTCCAAGGAGCCTACGAGCAGTACTTC
TRBV20-1	TRBJ2-7	few	-	CSAPPFPGNSYEQYF	TGCAGTGCTCCCCCGTTTCCAGGGAACTCCTACGAGCAGTACTTC
TRBV7-9	TRBJ1-2	-	TRBD1	CASSTIDGQGTDGSTF	TGTGCCAGCAGCACAATCGACGGACAGGGTACGGATGGCTCCACCTTC
TRBV21-1	TRBJ1-1	-	-	CASRSDRTSMWTEAFF	TGTGCCAGCAGATCCGACAGGACATCCATGTGGACTGAAGCTTTCTTT
TRBV20-1	TRBJ2-1	few	-	CSAANPQVNNEQFF	TGCAGTGCTGCGAATCCTCAGGTGAACAATGAGCAGTTCTTC
TRBV5-1	TRBJ2-7	few	TRBD1	CASSLDLGQGSHEQYF	TGCGCCAGCAGCTTGGATCTTGGACAGGGGTCCCACGAGCAGTACTTC
TRBV5-6	TRBJ2-7	-	-	CASTNGGYEQYF	TGTGCCAGCACCAACGGGGGCTACGAGCAGTACTTC
TRBV7-8	TRBJ2-7	-	-	CASSRMTWRPTYEQCF	TGTGCCAGCAGCCGTATGACGTGGAGGCCCACCTACGAGCAGTGCTTC
TRBV6-5	TRBJ2-3	few	TRBD1	CASTGAAKQYF	TGTGCCAGTACAGGGGCCGCGAAACAGTATTTT
TRBV5-1	TRBJ2-7	-	TRBD1	CASSLLGQTYEQYF	TGCGCAAGCAGCTTGTTGGGACAGACCTACGAGCAGTACTTC
TRBV20-1	TRBJ2-7	-	TRBD1	CSASDGTAYEQYF	TGCAGTGCGTCCGACGGGACAGCCTACGAGCAGTACTTC
TRBV6-2/TRBV6-3	TRBJ2-1	-	-	CASSYGQINEQFF	TGTGCCAGCAGTTACGGACAGATAAATGAGCAGTTCTTC
TRBV27	TRBJ1-5	-	-	CASSLIGVTDTQHF	TGTGCCAGCAGTTTAATCGGGGTGACAGATACGCAGCATTTT
TRBV6-6	TRBJ2-7	few	TRBD1	CASSGPGQGASEQYF	TGTGCCAGCAGTGGGCCGGGACAGGGAGCCTCCGAGCAGTACTTC
TRBV28	TRBJ2-7	-	TRBD1	CASSPSGTGGYEQYF	TGTGCCAGCAGTCCTTCCGGGACAGGAGGGTACGAGCAGTACTTC
TRBV25-1	TRBJ2-1	few	TRBD2	CASSESLAGVVYEQFF	TGTGCCAGCAGTGAATCGCTAGCGGGAGTGGTATATGAGCAGTTCTTC
TRBV6-5	TRBJ2-1	-	TRBD1	CASSSGTGLLEQFF	TGTGCCAGCAGTTCCGGGACAGGGCTTCTCGAGCAGTTCTTC